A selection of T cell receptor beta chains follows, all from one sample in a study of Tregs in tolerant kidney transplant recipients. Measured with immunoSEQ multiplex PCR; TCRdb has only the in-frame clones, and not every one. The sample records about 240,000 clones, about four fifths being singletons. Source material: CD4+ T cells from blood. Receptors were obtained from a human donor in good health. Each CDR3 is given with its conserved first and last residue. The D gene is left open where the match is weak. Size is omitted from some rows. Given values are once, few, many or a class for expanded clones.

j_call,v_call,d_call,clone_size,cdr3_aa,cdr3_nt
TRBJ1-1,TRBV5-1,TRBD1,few,CASSPQGAGVNTEAFF,TGCGCCAGCAGTCCACAGGGGGCCGGGGTGAACACTGAAGCTTTCTTT
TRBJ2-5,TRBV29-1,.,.,CSVVIRLPETQYF,TGCAGCGTTGTGATACGGCTACCGGAGACCCAGTACTTC
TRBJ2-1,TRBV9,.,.,CASSVERTYNEQFF,TGTGCCAGCAGCGTAGAAAGGACCTACAATGAGCAGTTCTTC
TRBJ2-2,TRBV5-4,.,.,CASSLKGDTGELFF,TGTGCCAGCAGCTTGAAGGGGGACACCGGGGAGCTGTTTTTT
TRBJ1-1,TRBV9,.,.,CASSPSFGDMNTEAFF,TGTGCCAGCAGCCCCAGTTTTGGGGATATGAACACTGAAGCTTTCTTT
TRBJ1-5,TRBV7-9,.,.,CASSPRGGQGQPQHF,TGTGCCAGCAGCCCACGGGGGGGTCAAGGCCAGCCCCAGCATTTT
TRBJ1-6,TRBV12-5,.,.,CASSNRASYNSPLHF,TGTGCTAGTTCTAACAGGGCTTCCTATAATTCACCCCTCCACTTT
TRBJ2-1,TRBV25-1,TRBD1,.,CASSYRDRDNNEQFF,TGTGCCAGCAGTTACCGGGACAGGGATAACAATGAGCAGTTCTTC
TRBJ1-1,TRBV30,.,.,CAWSVVREAFF,TGTGCCTGGAGTGTAGTCCGGGAAGCTTTCTTT
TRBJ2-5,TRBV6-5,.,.,CASSYSTAQETQYF,TGTGCCAGCAGTTACTCGACAGCACAAGAGACCCAGTACTTC
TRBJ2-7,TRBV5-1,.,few,CASSLPSGAVDEQYF,TGCGCCAGCAGCTTGCCATCGGGAGCGGTGGACGAGCAGTACTTC
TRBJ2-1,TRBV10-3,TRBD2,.,CAISIGGAGNEQFF,TGTGCCATCAGTATCGGGGGGGCTGGAAATGAGCAGTTCTTC
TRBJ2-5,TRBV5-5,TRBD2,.,CASTKTSGSIWETQYF,TGTGCCAGCACCAAGACTAGCGGGAGTATTTGGGAGACCCAGTACTTC
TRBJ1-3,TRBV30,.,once,CAWSPLGNTIYF,TGTGCCTGGAGTCCCCTAGGAAACACCATATATTTT
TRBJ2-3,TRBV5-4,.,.,CASNVPGTDTQYF,TGTGCCAGCAATGTCCCGGGCACAGATACGCAGTATTTT
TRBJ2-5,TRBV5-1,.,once,CASSLEGNQETQYF,TGCGCCAGCAGCTTGGAGGGTAACCAAGAGACCCAGTACTTC
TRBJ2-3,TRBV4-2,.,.,CASSQGVGGTSTDTQYF,TGTGCCAGCAGCCAAGGGGTGGGCGGGACTAGCACAGATACGCAGTATTTT
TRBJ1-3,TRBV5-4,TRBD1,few,CASSQGAGNTIYF,TGTGCCAGCAGCCAGGGGGCGGGAAACACCATATATTTT
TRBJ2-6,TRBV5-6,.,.,CASSLPPPSGANVLTF,TGTGCCAGCAGCTTGCCCCCTCCCTCTGGGGCCAACGTCCTGACTTTC
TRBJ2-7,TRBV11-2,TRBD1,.,CASSPTGTAPYEQYF,TGTGCCAGCAGTCCGACGGGGACAGCCCCCTACGAGCAGTACTTC
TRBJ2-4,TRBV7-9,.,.,CASSLRGSDIQYF,TGTGCCAGCAGCTTAAGGGGGTCAGACATTCAGTACTTC
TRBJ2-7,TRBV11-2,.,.,CASSPPVVWTAGSYEQYF,TGTGCCAGCAGCCCCCCAGTCGTCTGGACAGCCGGGAGCTACGAGCAGTACTTC
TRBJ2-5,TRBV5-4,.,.,CASSFGGLQETQYF,TGTGCCAGCAGCTTTGGTGGGCTCCAAGAGACCCAGTACTTC
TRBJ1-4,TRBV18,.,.,CASSSQGNSNEKLFF,TGTGCCAGCTCATCTCAGGGGAATTCTAATGAAAAACTGTTTTTT
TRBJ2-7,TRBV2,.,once,CASRWGGRSYEQYF,TGTGCCAGCAGGTGGGGGGGGCGCTCCTACGAGCAGTACTTC
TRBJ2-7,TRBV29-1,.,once,CSVGSYEQYF,TGCAGTGTCGGGTCCTACGAGCAGTACTTC
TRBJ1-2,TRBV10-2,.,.,CASSINSNYGYTF,TGCGCCAGCAGTATCAACAGTAACTATGGCTACACCTTC
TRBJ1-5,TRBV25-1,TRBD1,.,CASSELGTGEGNQPQHF,TGTGCCAGCAGTGAACTAGGGACAGGGGAAGGCAATCAGCCCCAGCATTTT
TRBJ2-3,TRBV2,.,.,CASSEGWDTQYF,TGTGCCAGCAGTGAAGGATGGGATACGCAGTATTTT
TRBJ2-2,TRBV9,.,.,CASPWTPNTGELFF,TGTGCCAGCCCTTGGACTCCGAACACCGGGGAGCTGTTTTTT
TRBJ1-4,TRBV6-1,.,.,CASSRPGRGDEKLFF,TGTGCCAGCAGCCGACCGGGTAGAGGGGATGAAAAACTGTTTTTT
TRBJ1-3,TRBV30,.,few,CAWIPRGGSSGNTIYF,TGTGCCTGGATCCCGAGGGGGGGCTCCTCTGGAAACACCATATATTTT
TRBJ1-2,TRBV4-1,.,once,CASSQESYGYTF,TGCGCCAGCAGCCAAGAAAGCTATGGCTACACCTTC
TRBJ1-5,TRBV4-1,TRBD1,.,CASSQDRWDRTYSNQPQHF,TGCGCCAGCAGCCAAGATCGGTGGGACAGGACGTATAGCAATCAGCCCCAGCATTTT
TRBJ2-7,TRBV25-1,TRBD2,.,CASSEKEREGQYEQYF,TGTGCCAGCAGTGAAAAGGAGCGGGAGGGCCAGTACGAGCAGTACTTC
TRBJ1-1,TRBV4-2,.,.,CASSQAAAEGAFF,TGTGCCAGCAGCCAAGCTGCGGCGGAGGGGGCTTTCTTT
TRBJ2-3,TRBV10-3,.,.,CAIPQAQYF,TGTGCCATCCCGCAGGCCCAGTATTTT
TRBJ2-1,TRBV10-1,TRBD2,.,CASSDSRGASAFEQFF,TGCGCCAGCAGTGATTCGCGGGGGGCCTCTGCCTTTGAGCAGTTCTTC